The TCR beta chain described here comes from a study of blood T cell repertoires in COVID-19. Original analysis: The authors estimated nucleated cell counts from reference gene primer amplification. Using immunoSEQ multiplex PCR, the repertoire was profiled, and TCRdb retains in-frame clones only, with some absent. V, J and clone size were drawn from that table, and D and trimming were deduced from the DNA. Among about 300,000 clones, approximately 88% were seen once, and the ten largest hold 1.5% to 2%. CDR3 length: 16 amino acids. Between the trimmed V and J ends, which lost 2 bases and 4 bases, there was a span of 16 bases. From germline, CDR1 is SGDLS and CDR2 YYNGEE.

Sample: PBMCs or T cells enriched from blood (not recorded which). The chain joins TRBV9 to TRBJ1-3; D not resolved. The clonotype comes from a woman in her forties who had recovered from COVID-19. The CDR3 DNA follows: TGTGCCAGCAGCGTTGCGCCGGGCCGGAGGGGAAACACCATATATTTT. Its protein product is CASSVAPGRRGNTIYF.